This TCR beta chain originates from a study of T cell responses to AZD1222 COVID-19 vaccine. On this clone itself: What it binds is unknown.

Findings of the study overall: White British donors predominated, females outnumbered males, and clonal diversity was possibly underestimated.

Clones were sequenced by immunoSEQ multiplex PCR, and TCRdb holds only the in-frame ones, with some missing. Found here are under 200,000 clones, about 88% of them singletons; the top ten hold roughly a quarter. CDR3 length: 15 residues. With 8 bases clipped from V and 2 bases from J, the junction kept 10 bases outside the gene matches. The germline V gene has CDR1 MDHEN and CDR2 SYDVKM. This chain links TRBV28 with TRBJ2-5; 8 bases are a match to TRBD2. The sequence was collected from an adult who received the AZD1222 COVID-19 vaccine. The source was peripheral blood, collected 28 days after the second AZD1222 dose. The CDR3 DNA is TGTGCCAGCCGCAAGCGGGAGAGAGGGCAAGAGACCCAGTACTTC. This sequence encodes CASRKRERGQETQYF.